The sequence of this T cell receptor (beta chain) was determined in a study of cytomegalovirus exposure and HLA in healthy donors. General study points: As a later analysis showed, several of the most significant clusters appeared to be linked to common viral pathogens. Productive rates of about 90% or about 30% were seen for most TCR beta V segments in an earlier analysis.

The CDR3 is 13 residues long. From germline, CDR1 is SQVTM and CDR2 ANQGSEA. The V and J ends lost 3 bases and 6 bases respectively, with 14 bases between them. Use of 60 Vbeta and 13 Jbeta primers characterized the PCR. Original processing notes: An analysis performed later counted roughly 79 million unique TCR beta chains (roughly 9.9 million of them shared). Assay used: immunoSEQ multiplex PCR; TCRdb lists only in-frame clones, some missing. V and J calls and clone size are given by that table; D and trimming were obtained from the DNA. Seen here are around 190,000 clones, 65% to 75% observed once, and the top ten hold approximately 5%. About this clone itself: Its antigen is undetermined.

The sample comprised PBMCs. This sequence originates from a man aged 25 to 40 in good health and CMV-seropositive. This chain connects TRBV29-1 to TRBJ1-1; D remains ambiguous. CDR3 sequence reads: CSVEPPVRSEAFF. CDR3 sequence (DNA): TGCAGCGTTGAGCCCCCAGTGCGGTCTGAAGCTTTCTTT. Full variable domain (rest looked up from reference TRBV29-1 and TRBJ1-1): SAVISQKPSRDICQRGTSLTIQCQVDSQVTMMFWYRQQPGQSLTLIATANQGSEATYESGFVIDKFPISRPNLTFSTLTVSNMSPEDSSIYLCSVEPPVRSEAFFGQGTRLTVV.